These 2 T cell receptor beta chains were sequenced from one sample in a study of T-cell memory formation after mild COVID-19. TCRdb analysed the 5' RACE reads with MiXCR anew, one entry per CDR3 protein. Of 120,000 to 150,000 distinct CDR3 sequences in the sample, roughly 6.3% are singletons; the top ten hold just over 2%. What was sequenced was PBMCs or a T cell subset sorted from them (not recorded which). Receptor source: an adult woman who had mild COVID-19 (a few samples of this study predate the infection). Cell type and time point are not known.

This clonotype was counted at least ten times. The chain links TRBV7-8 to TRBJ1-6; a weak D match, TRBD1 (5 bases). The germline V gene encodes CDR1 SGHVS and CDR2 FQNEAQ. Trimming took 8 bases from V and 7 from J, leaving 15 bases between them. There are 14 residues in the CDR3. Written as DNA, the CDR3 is TGTGCCAGCGAAAACCTCGCAGGGAATTCACCCCTCCACTTT. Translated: CASENLAGNSPLHF.

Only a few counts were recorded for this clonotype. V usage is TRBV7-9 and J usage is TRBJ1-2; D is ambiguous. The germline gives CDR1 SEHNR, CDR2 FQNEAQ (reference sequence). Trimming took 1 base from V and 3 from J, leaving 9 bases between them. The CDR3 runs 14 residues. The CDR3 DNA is TGTGCCAGCAGCTTAGAGGCAGAGCACTATGGCTACACCTTC. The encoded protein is CASSLEAEHYGYTF.